The 24 T cell receptor beta chains in this list originate from one sample, sequenced in a study of T-cell reconstitution after alpha-beta-depleted transplantation in children. TCRbeta library preparation incorporated unique molecular identifiers. TCRdb re-called the PCR reads through MiXCR, storing one row per CDR3 protein. The sample shows 530,000 or so distinct CDR3 sequences, 25% to 30% of them seen only once. This sample comprised PBMCs, obtained before TCRalphabeta/CD19-depleted stem cell transplant. The receptors were sampled from a boy in the first two years of life with Wiskott-Aldrich syndrome, due to receive a stem cell transplant.

The table lists this clonotype with a few counts. The V call is TRBV27, the J call TRBJ2-4; D might be TRBD1 or TRBD2, each matching 5 bases. The CDR3 spans 15 residues. Germline V gene data show CDR1 as MNHEY and CDR2 as SMNVEV (reference sequence). V was pared by 7 bases and J by 9 bases, with 22 bases between. CDR3 sequence reads: CASTNRDPSLGIQYF. The CDR3 DNA reads TGTGCCAGCACCAACCGGGACCCAAGTCTAGGCATTCAGTACTTC.

This clonotype has a handful of counts. The chain is built from TRBV20-1 and TRBJ2-7; D unresolved. The V end lost 3 bases, the J end lost 6 bases, and 6 bases lay between the germline ends. The CDR3 is 10 residues long. Per the germline V gene, CDR1 is DFQATT and CDR2 is SNEGSKA (reference sequence). The CDR3, as DNA: TGCAGTGCTAGTATCGTCGAGCAGTACTTC. It translates to CSASIVEQYF.

This clonotype has more than one count but fewer than ten. The junction departs from germline at one end; a sequencing error may be responsible. The V and J genes are TRBV6-2 or TRBV6-3 and TRBJ2-1; 14 bases match TRBD2. This CDR3 comprises 17 residues. Per germline, CDR1 MNHEY and CDR2 SVGEGT. The CDR3 DNA reads TGTGCCAGCACTTACGGGACTAGCGGGAGCACGAACAATGAGCAGTTCTTC. The encoded protein is CASTYGTSGSTNNEQFF.

The CDR3 spells CASSETGGAEAFF. CDR3 nucleotides: TGTGCCAGCAGTGAAACAGGGGGCGCGGAAGCTTTCTTT. The chain employs TRBV28 and TRBJ1-1, with 9 bases identical to TRBD1. V gave up 5 bases and J gave up 8 bases; unmatched junction bases: 6. This CDR3 has 13 residues. Germline assignment: CDR1 MDHEN and CDR2 SYDVKM. Filled out from reference TRBV28 and TRBJ1-1, the complete variable domain reads DVKVTQSSRYLVKRTGEKVFLECVQDMDHENMFWYRQDPGLGLRLIYFSYDVKMKEKGDIPEGYSVSREKKERFSLILESASTNQTSMYLCASSETGGAEAFFGQGTRLTVV.

This rearrangement joins TRBV5-1 to TRBJ2-7, with D possibly being TRBD1 or TRBD2 (5 bases each). V gave up 4 bases and J gave up 8 bases, with 16 bases separating them. Germline CDR1 SGHRS, CDR2 YFSETQ. The CDR3 length is 13 residues. The CDR3 DNA is TGCGCCAGCAGCCCCGGACGGGGCGAGAAGCAGTACTTC. Amino acid sequence: CASSPGRGEKQYF.

The gene calls are TRBV6-5 and TRBJ1-3; D might be TRBD1 (5 bases). With 2 bases removed from V and 2 bases from J, the gap between germline ends came to 10 bases. The CDR3 totals 15 residues. Germline V gene lookup returns CDR1 MNHEY and CDR2 SVGAGI. The CDR3 coding sequence is TGTGCCAGCAGTTACACCAGGGTTGCTGGAAACACCATATATTTT. It codes for CASSYTRVAGNTIYF.

This chain connects TRBV7-2 to TRBJ2-1; 7 bases line up with TRBD1. The length of the CDR3 is 12 residues. Trimming removed 1 base from V and 12 bases from J; junction bases left unmatched: 3. The V gene's germline CDR1 is SGHTA and CDR2 FQGNSA. The CDR3 is CASSLGDSRQFF. DNA of the CDR3: TGTGCCAGCAGCTTAGGGGACAGTAGGCAGTTCTTC. Full variable domain (remainder filled in from reference TRBV7-2 and TRBJ2-1): GAGVSQSPSNKVTEKGKDVELRCDPISGHTALYWYRQSLGQGLEFLIYFQGNSAPDKSGLPSDRFSAERTGGSVSTLTIQRTQQEDSAVYLCASSLGDSRQFFGPGTRLTVL.

The V gene is TRBV5-1, the J gene TRBJ2-3, with D possibly TRBD1 on 7 matching bases. In germline, CDR1 is SGHRS, CDR2 YFSETQ. The CDR3 extends over 16 amino acids. Trimming cost V 3 bases and J 0 bases, with 14 bases left between them. The CDR3 reads CASSSRGRGSTDTQYF. CDR3 DNA: TGCGCCAGCAGCTCAAGGGGGCGGGGAAGCACAGATACGCAGTATTTT.

In its sample, this clonotype was seen a few times. J is TRBJ2-1 and V is TRBV12-3 or TRBV12-4; 12 nucleotides align to TRBD2. This CDR3 contains 13 residues. V trimming: 6 bases; J trimming: 12 bases; junction bases outside the gene matches: 6. CDR3 residues: CASRGPGLAGQFF. The CDR3 bases are TGTGCCAGCAGGGGACCGGGACTAGCGGGGCAGTTCTTC.

This sequence joins TRBV25-1 and TRBJ2-2; TRBD2 aligns across 11 bases. The V gene's germline CDR1 is MGHDK and CDR2 SYGVNS. V dropped 3 bases and J dropped 3; count of bases not matched to a gene: 6. CDR3 size: 17 residues. The CDR3 loop reads CASSDHLLAGDTGELFF. In DNA form, the CDR3 reads TGTGCCAGCAGTGACCACTTACTAGCGGGAGACACCGGGGAGCTGTTTTTT. The variable domain in full, with the rest retrieved from reference TRBV25-1 and TRBJ2-2, is EADIYQTPRYLVIGTGKKITLECSQTMGHDKMYWYQQDPGMELHLIHYSYGVNSTEKGDLSSESTVSRIRTEHFPLTLESARPSHTSQYLCASSDHLLAGDTGELFFGEGSRLTVL.

This clonotype was counted between two and nine times. The chain uses TRBV5-1 and TRBJ2-3, with D possibly matching TRBD2 (5 bases). From germline, CDR1 is SGHRS and CDR2 YFSETQ. The V and J ends lost 2 bases and 0 bases respectively, with 19 bases between them. This CDR3 region has 18 residues. The CDR3 sequence is CASSFWAGHATSTDTQYF. CDR3 DNA sequence: TGCGCCAGCAGCTTTTGGGCGGGCCACGCCACTAGCACAGATACGCAGTATTTT.

This clonotype came up a few times. The chain links TRBV29-1 to TRBJ2-3; no clear D gene. Trimming removed 0 bases at V and 3 bases at J, with 10 bases between. This CDR3 region has 14 residues. Per the germline V gene, CDR1 is SQVTM and CDR2 is ANQGSEA. CDR3 DNA: TGCAGCGTTGAAGAATTCGGGTATACAGATACGCAGTATTTT. It encodes CSVEEFGYTDTQYF.

This clonotype was observed a handful of times. The rearrangement links TRBV28 to TRBJ2-1; no clear D. Trimming took off 7 bases at V and 9 bases at J, with 22 bases between the two ends. Germline V gene sequence: CDR1 MDHEN, CDR2 SYDVKM. The CDR3 contains 15 residues. The CDR3 nucleotides read TGTGCCAGCACACTACTTCGAGAGGTAGATGCTGAGCAGTTCTTC. It specifies CASTLLREVDAEQFF. Drawing the rest from reference TRBV28 and TRBJ2-1, the complete variable domain is DVKVTQSSRYLVKRTGEKVFLECVQDMDHENMFWYRQDPGLGLRLIYFSYDVKMKEKGDIPEGYSVSREKKERFSLILESASTNQTSMYLCASTLLREVDAEQFFGPGTRLTVL.

This clonotype was observed a handful of times. The chain combines TRBV9 with TRBJ2-5; D possibly corresponds to TRBD2 (6 bases). V gave up 4 bases and J gave up 1 base, with 14 bases separating them. The CDR3 extends over 15 amino acids. The germline V gene encodes CDR1 SGDLS and CDR2 YYNGEE. CDR3 sequence reads: CASSYSGGLQETQYF. The CDR3 bases are TGTGCCAGCAGCTATTCAGGAGGGCTCCAAGAGACCCAGTACTTC.

The gene calls are TRBV6-5 and TRBJ2-7; D might be TRBD1 (6 bases). Deletions cut 7 bases from V and 3 bases from J, with 10 bases between. This CDR3 has 12 amino acids. CDR1 and CDR2 from the germline V gene are MNHEY and SVGAGI. In nucleotides, the CDR3 is TGTGCCAGCACAGACAGGTTCTACGAGCAGTACTTC. Protein: CASTDRFYEQYF.

This clonotype occurred a few times. J is TRBJ2-1 and V is TRBV20-1; 12 positions agree with TRBD2. Germline lookup yields CDR1 DFQATT and CDR2 SNEGSKA (reference sequence). After removal of 4 bases from V and 8 bases from J, the junction contained 18 bases not matched to a gene. The CDR3 contains 18 residues. This CDR3 reads CSATIGLAGTRYIDEQFF. In nucleotides, the CDR3 is TGCAGTGCTACAATAGGACTAGCGGGAACTAGATATATAGATGAGCAGTTCTTC.

The rearrangement links TRBV7-8 to TRBJ1-5; TRBD1 matches at 7 bases. The germline CDR1 and CDR2 sequences are SGHVS and FQNEAQ. The V and J ends lost 4 bases and 0 bases, in that order; junction bases with no gene match: 9. The CDR3 totals 17 residues. This chain's CDR3 is CASSSGQNIYSNQPQHF. For the CDR3, the DNA is TGTGCCAGCAGCTCGGGACAGAACATTTATAGCAATCAGCCCCAGCATTTT.

The V gene is TRBV5-1, the J gene TRBJ2-7; possibly TRBD2 for D (6 bases). Deletions cut 4 bases from V and 3 bases from J, with 14 bases between. The CDR3 totals 14 residues. Germline assignment: CDR1 SGHRS and CDR2 YFSETQ. The CDR3 DNA sequence: TGCGCCAGCAGCGCACCGGGAGTGGACTACGAGCAGTACTTC. It translates to CASSAPGVDYEQYF.

This clonotype was seen at least ten times. The chain carries TRBV7-9 and TRBJ2-1; 7 bases align to TRBD2. CDR3 length: 16 amino acids. Looked up from germline, CDR1 is SEHNR and CDR2 is FQNEAQ (reference sequence). V dropped 2 bases and J dropped 7; count of bases not matched to a gene: 11. The DNA for the CDR3 is TGTGCCAGCAGCTTACTAGCCGCGGGAGCTCTAAATGAGCAGTTCTTC. Its protein is CASSLLAAGALNEQFF. Looking up the rest from reference TRBV7-9 and TRBJ2-1 gives the full variable domain: DTGVSQNPRHKITKRGQNVTFRCDPISEHNRLYWYRQTLGQGPEFLTYFQNEAQLEKSRLLSDRFSAERPKGSFSTLEIQRTEQGDSAMYLCASSLLAAGALNEQFFGPGTRLTVL.

This chain joins TRBV4-1 and TRBJ2-1; 11 bases are shared with TRBD2. With V trimmed by 0 bases and J by 7 bases, 5 bases remained unmatched. CDR1 MGHRA and CDR2 YSYEKL come from the germline V gene. The CDR3 sequence is 16 residues long. CDR3 in DNA: TGCGCCAGCAGCCAAGAATTCTCTAGCGGGAGGAATGAGCAGTTCTTC. As protein: CASSQEFSSGRNEQFF.

The chain has TRBV27 and TRBJ1-6; D unclear. V gave up 3 bases and J gave up 12 bases, with 9 bases separating them. The CDR3 totals 12 residues. Germline V gene sequence: CDR1 MNHEY, CDR2 SMNVEV (reference sequence). The chain's CDR3 is CASSLMGLPLHF. CDR3 sequence (DNA): TGTGCCAGCAGTTTGATGGGTTTACCCCTCCACTTT.

This clonotype was observed a handful of times. The V gene is TRBV28, the J gene TRBJ2-1, with 7 bases that match TRBD1. Looked up from germline, CDR1 is MDHEN and CDR2 is SYDVKM. After removal of 4 bases from V and 4 bases from J, the junction contained 7 bases not matched to a gene. This CDR3 region has 15 residues. CDR3 in amino acids: CASSSQRGLYNEQFF. CDR3 in DNA: TGTGCCAGCAGTTCCCAAAGGGGGCTATACAATGAGCAGTTCTTC. Full variable domain (outside the CDR3, taken from reference TRBV28 and TRBJ2-1): DVKVTQSSRYLVKRTGEKVFLECVQDMDHENMFWYRQDPGLGLRLIYFSYDVKMKEKGDIPEGYSVSREKKERFSLILESASTNQTSMYLCASSSQRGLYNEQFFGPGTRLTVL.

The J gene is TRBJ2-3, the V gene TRBV11-2; 12 bases map to TRBD2. With V trimmed by 2 bases and J by 5 bases, 14 bases remained unmatched. CDR3 length: 19 amino acids. The germline V gene has CDR1 SGHAT and CDR2 FQNNGV. This CDR3 is CASSLRRRASGRAGDTQYF. The CDR3, as DNA: TGTGCCAGCAGCTTAAGGCGTCGGGCTAGCGGGAGGGCCGGAGATACGCAGTATTTT.

This clonotype was seen only a few times. The genes are TRBV6-1 and TRBJ2-6; D may match TRBD1 or TRBD2 (5 bases each). Germline V gene data show CDR1 as MNHNS and CDR2 as SASEGT. Trimming removed 2 bases at V and 1 base at J, with 9 bases between. The CDR3 length is 16 residues. The CDR3: CASSELRGSGANVLTF. DNA of the CDR3: TGTGCCAGCAGTGAACTGAGGGGATCTGGGGCCAACGTCCTGACTTTC.